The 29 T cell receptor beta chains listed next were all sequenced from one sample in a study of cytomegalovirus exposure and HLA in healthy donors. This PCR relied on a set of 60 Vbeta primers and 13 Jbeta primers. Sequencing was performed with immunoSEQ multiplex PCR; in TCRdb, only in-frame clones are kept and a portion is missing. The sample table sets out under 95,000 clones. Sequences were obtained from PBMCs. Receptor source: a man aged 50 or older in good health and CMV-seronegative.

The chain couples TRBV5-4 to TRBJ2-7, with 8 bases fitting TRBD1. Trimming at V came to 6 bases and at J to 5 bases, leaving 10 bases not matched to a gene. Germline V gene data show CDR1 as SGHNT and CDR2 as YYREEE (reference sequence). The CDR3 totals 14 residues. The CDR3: CASNHDRGSHEQYF. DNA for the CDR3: TGTGCCAGCAACCATGACAGGGGATCCCACGAGCAGTACTTC.

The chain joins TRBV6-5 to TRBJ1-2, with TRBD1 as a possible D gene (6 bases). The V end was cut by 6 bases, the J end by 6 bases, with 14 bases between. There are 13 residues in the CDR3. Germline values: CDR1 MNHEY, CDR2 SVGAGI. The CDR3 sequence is CASSKQGYDGYTF. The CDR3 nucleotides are TGTGCCAGCAGCAAACAGGGCTATGATGGCTACACCTTC.

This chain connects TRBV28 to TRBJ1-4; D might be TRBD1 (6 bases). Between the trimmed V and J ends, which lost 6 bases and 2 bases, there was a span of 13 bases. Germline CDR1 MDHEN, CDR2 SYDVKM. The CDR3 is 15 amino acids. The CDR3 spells CASRQGLTTNEKLFF. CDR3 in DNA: TGTGCCAGCAGACAGGGCCTAACGACTAATGAAAAACTGTTTTTT.

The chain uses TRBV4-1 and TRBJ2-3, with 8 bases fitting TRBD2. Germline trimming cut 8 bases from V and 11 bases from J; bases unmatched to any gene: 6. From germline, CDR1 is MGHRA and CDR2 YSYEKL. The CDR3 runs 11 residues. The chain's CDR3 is CASGPGGGQYF. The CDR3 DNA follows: TGCGCCAGCGGACCCGGGGGGGGGCAGTATTTT.

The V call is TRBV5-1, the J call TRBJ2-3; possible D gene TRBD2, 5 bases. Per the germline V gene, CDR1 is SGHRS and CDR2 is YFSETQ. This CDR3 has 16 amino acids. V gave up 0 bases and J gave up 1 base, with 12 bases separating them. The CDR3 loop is CASSLALAGGTDTQYF. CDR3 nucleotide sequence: TGCGCCAGCAGCTTGGCCCTGGCGGGCGGCACAGATACGCAGTATTTT. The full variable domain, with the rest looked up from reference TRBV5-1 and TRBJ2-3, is KAGVTQTPRYLIKTRGQQVTLSCSPISGHRSVSWYQQTPGQGLQFLFEYFSETQRNKGNFPGRFSGRQFSNSRSEMNVSTLELGDSALYLCASSLALAGGTDTQYFGPGTRLTVL.

CDR3 nucleotide sequence: TGTGCCAGCAGTGAAGAACAGGGGAACACCGGGGAGCTGTTTTTT. Amino acid sequence: CASSEEQGNTGELFF. The rearrangement links TRBV2 to TRBJ2-2; D perhaps matches TRBD1 (6 bases). There are 15 residues in the CDR3. V lost 1 base, J lost 1 base, and 7 bases lay in between. Germline V gene data show CDR1 as SNHLY and CDR2 as FYNNEI.

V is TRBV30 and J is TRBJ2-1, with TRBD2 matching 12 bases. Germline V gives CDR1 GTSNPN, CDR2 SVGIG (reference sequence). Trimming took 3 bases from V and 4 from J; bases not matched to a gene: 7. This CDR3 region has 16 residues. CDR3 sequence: CAWRGKTSGGYNEQFF. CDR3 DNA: TGTGCCTGGAGGGGTAAGACTAGCGGGGGTTACAATGAGCAGTTCTTC.

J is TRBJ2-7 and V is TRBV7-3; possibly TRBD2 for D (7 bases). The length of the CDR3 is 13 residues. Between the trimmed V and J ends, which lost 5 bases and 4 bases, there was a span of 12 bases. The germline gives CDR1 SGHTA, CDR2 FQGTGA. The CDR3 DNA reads TGTGCCAGCAGCCAGGGAGGGGGTTACGAGCAGTACTTC. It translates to CASSQGGGYEQYF.

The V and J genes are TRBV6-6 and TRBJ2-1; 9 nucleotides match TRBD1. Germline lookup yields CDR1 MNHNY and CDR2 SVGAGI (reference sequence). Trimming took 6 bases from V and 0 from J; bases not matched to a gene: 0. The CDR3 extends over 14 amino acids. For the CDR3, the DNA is TGTGCCAGCAGACAGGGGGCCTCCTACAATGAGCAGTTCTTC. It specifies CASRQGASYNEQFF.

CDR3 loop: CASSEPAGGDNEQFF. Here the CDR3 DNA reads TGCGCCAGCAGTGAGCCCGCGGGGGGGGACAATGAGCAGTTCTTC. This chain joins TRBV10-2 and TRBJ2-1; 9 bases match TRBD2. From germline, CDR1 is WSHSY and CDR2 SAAADI. The CDR3 contains 15 residues. The V gene end was trimmed by 2 bases and the J gene end by 5 bases; junction bases not matched to a gene: 4.

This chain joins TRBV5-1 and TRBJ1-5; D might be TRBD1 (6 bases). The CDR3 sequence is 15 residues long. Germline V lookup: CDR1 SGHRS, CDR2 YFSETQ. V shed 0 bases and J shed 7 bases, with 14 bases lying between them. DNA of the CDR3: TGCGCCAGCAGCTTGGAGGGCAGGGGTGTACAGCCCCAGCATTTT. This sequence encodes CASSLEGRGVQPQHF.

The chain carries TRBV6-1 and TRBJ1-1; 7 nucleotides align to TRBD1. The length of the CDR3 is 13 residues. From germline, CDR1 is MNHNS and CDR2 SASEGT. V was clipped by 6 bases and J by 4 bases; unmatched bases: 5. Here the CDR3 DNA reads TGTGCCAGCAGGCTACAGGGGTCCACTGAAGCTTTCTTT. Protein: CASRLQGSTEAFF.

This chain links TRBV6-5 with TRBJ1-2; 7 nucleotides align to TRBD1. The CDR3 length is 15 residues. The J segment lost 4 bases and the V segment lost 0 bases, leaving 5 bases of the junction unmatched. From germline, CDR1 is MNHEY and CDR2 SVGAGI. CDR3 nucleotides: TGTGCCAGCAGTTACTCGACGGGACAGTTCTATGGCTACACCTTC. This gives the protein CASSYSTGQFYGYTF.

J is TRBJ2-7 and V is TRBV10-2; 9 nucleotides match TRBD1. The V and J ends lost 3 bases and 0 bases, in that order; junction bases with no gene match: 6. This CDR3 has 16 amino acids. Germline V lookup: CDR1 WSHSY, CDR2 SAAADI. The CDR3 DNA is TGCGCCAGCAGTGACGAAGGGACAGGGTCCTCCTACGAGCAGTACTTC. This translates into CASSDEGTGSSYEQYF.

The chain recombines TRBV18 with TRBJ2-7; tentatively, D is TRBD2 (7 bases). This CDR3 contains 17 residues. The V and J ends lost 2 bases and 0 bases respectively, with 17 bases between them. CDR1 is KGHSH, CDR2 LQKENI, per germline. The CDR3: CASSPKGRGLGSYEQYF. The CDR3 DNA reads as TGTGCCAGCTCACCAAAAGGGCGGGGGCTCGGCTCCTACGAGCAGTACTTC.

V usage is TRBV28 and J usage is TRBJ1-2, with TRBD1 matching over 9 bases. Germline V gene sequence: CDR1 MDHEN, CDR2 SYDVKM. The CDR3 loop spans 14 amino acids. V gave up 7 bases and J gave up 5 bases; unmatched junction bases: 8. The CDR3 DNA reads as TGTGCCAGCAACCCTGGACAGGGGAATTATGGCTACACCTTC. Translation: CASNPGQGNYGYTF.

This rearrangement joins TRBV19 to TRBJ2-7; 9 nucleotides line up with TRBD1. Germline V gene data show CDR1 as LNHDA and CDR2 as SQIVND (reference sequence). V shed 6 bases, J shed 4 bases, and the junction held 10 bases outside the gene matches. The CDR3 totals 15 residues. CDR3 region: CASSRPGTGPYEQYF. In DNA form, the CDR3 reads TGTGCCAGTAGCCGGCCCGGGACAGGGCCGTACGAGCAGTACTTC.

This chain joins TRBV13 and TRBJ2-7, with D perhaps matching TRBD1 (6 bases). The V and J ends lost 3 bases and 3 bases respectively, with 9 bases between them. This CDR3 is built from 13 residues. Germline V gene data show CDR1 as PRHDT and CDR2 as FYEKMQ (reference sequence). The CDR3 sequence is CASSFMDSYEQYF. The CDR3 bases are TGTGCCAGCAGCTTCATGGACAGCTACGAGCAGTACTTC.

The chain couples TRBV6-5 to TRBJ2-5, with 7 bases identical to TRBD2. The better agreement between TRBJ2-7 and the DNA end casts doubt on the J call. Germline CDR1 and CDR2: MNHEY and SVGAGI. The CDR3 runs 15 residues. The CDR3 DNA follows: TGTGCCAGCAGTAACCGGGACTACATCGTCTACGAGCAGTACTTC. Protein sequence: CASSNRDYIVYEQYF.

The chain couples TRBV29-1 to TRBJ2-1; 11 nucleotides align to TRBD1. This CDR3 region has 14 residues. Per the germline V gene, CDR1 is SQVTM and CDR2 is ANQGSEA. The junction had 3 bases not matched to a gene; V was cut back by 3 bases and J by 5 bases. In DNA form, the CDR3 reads TGCAGCGTTGATGGGACAGGGGGGAACAATGAGCAGTTCTTC. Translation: CSVDGTGGNNEQFF.

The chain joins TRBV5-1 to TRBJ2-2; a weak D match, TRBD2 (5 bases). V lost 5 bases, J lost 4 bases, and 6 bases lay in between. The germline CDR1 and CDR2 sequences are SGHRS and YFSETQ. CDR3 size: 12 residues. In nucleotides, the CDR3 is TGCGCCAGCAGGAGCGGCACCGGGGAGCTGTTTTTT. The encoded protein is CASRSGTGELFF.

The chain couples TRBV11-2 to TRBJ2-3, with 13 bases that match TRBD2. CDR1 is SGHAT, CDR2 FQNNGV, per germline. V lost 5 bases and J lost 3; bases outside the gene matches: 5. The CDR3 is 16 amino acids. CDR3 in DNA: TGTGCCAGCAGCAACCGACTAGCGGGGGGAACAGATACGCAGTATTTT. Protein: CASSNRLAGGTDTQYF.

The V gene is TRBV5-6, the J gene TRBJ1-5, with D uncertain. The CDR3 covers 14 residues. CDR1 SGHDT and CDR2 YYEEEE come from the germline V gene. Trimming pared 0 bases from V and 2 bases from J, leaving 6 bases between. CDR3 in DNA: TGTGCCAGCAGCTTGGGACACGGCAATCAGCCCCAGCATTTT. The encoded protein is CASSLGHGNQPQHF.

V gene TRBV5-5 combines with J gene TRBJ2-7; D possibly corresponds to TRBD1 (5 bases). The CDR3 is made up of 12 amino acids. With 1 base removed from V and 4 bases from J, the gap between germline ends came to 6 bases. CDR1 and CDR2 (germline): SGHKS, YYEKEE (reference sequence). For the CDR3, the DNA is TGTGCCAGCAGCTTGAGGGGTTACGAGCAGTACTTC. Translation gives CASSLRGYEQYF.

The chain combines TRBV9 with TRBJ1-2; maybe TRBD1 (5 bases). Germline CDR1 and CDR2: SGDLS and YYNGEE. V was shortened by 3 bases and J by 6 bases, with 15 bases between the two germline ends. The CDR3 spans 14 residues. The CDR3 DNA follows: TGTGCCAGCAGCGAGGGGTCCAGCCTTGATGGCTACACCTTC. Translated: CASSEGSSLDGYTF.

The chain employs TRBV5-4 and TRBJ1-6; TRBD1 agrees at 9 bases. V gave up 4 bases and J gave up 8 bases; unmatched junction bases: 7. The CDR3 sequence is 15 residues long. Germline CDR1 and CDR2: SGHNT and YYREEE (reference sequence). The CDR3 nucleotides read TGTGCCAGCAGCCGGGACAGGGTAGCAGATTCACCCCTCCACTTT. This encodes CASSRDRVADSPLHF.

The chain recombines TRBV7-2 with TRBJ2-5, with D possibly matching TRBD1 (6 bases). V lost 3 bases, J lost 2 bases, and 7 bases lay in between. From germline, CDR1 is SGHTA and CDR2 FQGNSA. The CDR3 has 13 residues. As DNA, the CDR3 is TGTGCCAGCAGCTTCGACAGGCAAGAGACCCAGTACTTC. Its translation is CASSFDRQETQYF.

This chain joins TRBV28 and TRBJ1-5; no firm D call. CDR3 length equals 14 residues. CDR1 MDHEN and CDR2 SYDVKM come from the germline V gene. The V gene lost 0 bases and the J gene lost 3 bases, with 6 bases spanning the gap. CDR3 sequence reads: CASSLWLANQPQHF. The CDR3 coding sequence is TGTGCCAGCAGTTTATGGTTAGCCAATCAGCCCCAGCATTTT.

CDR3 DNA: TGTGCCAGCAGCAAGAGAGCGAACACCGGGGAGCTGTTTTTT. This codes for CASSKRANTGELFF. The V gene is TRBV11-3, the J gene TRBJ2-2; D not resolved. The germline V and J ends were trimmed by 5 bases and 0 bases, with 7 bases remaining between them. CDR1 and CDR2 (germline): SGHNT, YENEEA. CDR3 length: 14 amino acids.